This TCR beta chain was identified during a study of metastatic and nonmetastatic thyroid tumors. At the level of the study: Repertoires from blood and tumor or nodule tissue of malignant and benign thyroid patients were compared.

In germline, CDR1 is MDHEN, CDR2 SYDVKM. The CDR3 is 15 residues long. Findings and limits, study-wide: For both blood and tumor, malignant thyroid tumors reportedly showed significantly higher TCR beta diversity than benign nodules did.

Original processing notes: CDR3 was compared across clinicopathological groups, and the resulting differences were used to build a distant-metastasis classifier for papillary thyroid cancer. TCRdb re-called the PCR reads via MiXCR. TCRdb's processing, not the study's, gives the V and J calls here. The data contain approximately 58,000 clones, roughly 20% of them singletons. No patient had received any treatment before thyroid surgery. As concerns this clone: Its target is not known. A read error may account for a junction end that differs from germline.

The origin of this receptor is a female donor with papillary thyroid cancer or a benign thyroid nodule (not recorded which). Some clones in this sample may be carry-over from other donors' samples. The V call is TRBV28, the J call TRBJ2-7; a possible D gene is TRBD2 (6 bases). Specimen: blood. CDR3 nucleotide sequence: TGTGCCAGCAGTTTACCGCTAGCGCGACTCTACGATCAGTACTTC. As protein: CASSLPLARLYDQYF. Filled out from reference TRBV28 and TRBJ2-7, the complete variable domain reads DVKVTQSSRYLVKRTGEKVFLECVQDMDHENMFWYRQDPGLGLRLIYFSYDVKMKEKGDIPEGYSVSREKKERFSLILESASTNQTSMYLCASSLPLARLYDQYFGPGTRLTVT.